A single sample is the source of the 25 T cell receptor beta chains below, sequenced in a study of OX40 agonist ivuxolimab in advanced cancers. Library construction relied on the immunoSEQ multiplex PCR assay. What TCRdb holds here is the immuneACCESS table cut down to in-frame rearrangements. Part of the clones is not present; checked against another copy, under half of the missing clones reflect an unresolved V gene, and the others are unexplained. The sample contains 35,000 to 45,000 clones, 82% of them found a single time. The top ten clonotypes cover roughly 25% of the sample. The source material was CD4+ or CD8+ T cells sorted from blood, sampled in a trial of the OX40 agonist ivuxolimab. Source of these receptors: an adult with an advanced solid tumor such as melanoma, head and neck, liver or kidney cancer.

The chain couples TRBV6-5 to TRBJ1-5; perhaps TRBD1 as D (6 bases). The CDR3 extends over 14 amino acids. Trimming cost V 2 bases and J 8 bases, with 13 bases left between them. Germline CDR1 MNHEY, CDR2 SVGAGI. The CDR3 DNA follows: TGTGCCAGCAGTTACGGGCAGGGGCTGGAGCCCCAGCATTTT. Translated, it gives CASSYGQGLEPQHF.

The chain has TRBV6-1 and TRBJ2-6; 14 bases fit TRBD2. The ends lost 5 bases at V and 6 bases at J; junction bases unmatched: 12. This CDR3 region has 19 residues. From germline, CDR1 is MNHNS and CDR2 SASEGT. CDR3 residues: CASSKGLAGGPNKANVLTF. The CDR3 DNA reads TGTGCCAGCAGTAAAGGACTAGCGGGAGGCCCAAATAAGGCCAACGTCCTGACTTTC.

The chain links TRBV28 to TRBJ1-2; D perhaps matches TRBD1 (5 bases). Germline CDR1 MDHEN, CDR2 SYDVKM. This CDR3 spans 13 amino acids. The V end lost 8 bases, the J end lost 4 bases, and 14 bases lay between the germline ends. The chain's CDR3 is CASLSGVSYGYTF. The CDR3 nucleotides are TGTGCCAGCCTCTCGGGGGTATCCTATGGCTACACCTTC.

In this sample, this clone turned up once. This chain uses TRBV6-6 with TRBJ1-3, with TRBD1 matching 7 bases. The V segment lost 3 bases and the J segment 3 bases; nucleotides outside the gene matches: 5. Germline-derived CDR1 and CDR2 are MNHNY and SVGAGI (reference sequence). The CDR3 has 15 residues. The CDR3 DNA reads TGTGCCAGCAGTTATCTAGGACAGGTTGGAAACACCATATATTTT. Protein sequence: CASSYLGQVGNTIYF.

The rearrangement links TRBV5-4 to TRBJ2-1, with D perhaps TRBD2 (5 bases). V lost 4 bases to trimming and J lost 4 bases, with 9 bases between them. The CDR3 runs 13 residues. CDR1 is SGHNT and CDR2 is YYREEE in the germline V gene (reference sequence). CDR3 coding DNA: TGTGCCAGCAGCCCTACTAGGTACAATGAGCAGTTCTTC. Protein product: CASSPTRYNEQFF.

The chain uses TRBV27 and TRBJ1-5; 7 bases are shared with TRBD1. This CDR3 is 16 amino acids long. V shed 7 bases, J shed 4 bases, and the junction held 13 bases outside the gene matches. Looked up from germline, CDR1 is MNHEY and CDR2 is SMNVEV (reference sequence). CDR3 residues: CASTGWAGGTNQPQHF. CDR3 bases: TGTGCCAGCACGGGGTGGGCAGGGGGAACGAATCAGCCCCAGCATTTT.

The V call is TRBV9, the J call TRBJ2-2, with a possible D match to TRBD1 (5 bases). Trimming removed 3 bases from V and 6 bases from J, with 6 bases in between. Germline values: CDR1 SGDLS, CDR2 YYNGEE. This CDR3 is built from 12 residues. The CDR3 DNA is TGTGCCAGCAGCGGGGGCTCCGGGGAGCTGTTTTTT. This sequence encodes CASSGGSGELFF.

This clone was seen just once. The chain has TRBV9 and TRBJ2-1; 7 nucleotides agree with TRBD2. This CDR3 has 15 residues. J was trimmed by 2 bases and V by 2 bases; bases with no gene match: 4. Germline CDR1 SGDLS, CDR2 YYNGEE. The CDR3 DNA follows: TGTGCCAGCAGCGTGTCCGGGACTACCTACAATGAGCAGTTCTTC. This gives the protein CASSVSGTTYNEQFF. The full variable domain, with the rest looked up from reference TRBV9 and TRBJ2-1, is DSGVTQTPKHLITATGQRVTLRCSPRSGDLSVYWYQQSLDQGLQFLIQYYNGEERAKGNILERFSAQQFPDLHSELNLSSLELGDSALYFCASSVSGTTYNEQFFGPGTRLTVL.

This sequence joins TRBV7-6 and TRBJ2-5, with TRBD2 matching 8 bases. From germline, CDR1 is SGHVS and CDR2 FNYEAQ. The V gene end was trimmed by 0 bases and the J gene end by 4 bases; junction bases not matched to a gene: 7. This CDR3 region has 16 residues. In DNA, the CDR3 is TGTGCCAGCAGCTTAGCGGCAGCGGGGGCGGGAGAGACCCAGTACTTC. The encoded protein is CASSLAAAGAGETQYF.

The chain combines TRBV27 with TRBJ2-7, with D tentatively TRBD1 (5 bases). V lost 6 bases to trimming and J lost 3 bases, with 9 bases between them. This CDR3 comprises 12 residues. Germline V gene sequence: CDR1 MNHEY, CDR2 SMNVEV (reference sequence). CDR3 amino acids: CASSIQGYEQYF. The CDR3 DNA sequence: TGTGCCAGCAGCATCCAGGGCTACGAGCAGTACTTC.

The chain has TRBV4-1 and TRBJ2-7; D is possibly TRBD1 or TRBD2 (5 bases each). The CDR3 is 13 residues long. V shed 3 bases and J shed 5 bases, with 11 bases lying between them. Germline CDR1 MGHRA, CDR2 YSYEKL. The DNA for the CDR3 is TGCGCCAGCAGCCAGGGGGTTACAGACGAGCAGTACTTC. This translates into CASSQGVTDEQYF.

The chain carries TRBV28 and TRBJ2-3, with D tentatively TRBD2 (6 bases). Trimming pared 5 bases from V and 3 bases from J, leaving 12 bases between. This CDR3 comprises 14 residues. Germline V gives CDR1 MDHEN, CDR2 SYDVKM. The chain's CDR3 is CASSLGRGTDTQYF. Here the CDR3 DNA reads TGTGCCAGCAGTCTTGGTCGGGGGACAGATACGCAGTATTTT.

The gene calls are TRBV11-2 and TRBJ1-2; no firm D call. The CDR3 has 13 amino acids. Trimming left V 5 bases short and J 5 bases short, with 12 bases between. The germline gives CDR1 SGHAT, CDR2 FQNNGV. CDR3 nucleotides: TGTGCCAGCAGCCCCCAGTGGGGTTATGGCTACACCTTC. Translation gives CASSPQWGYGYTF.

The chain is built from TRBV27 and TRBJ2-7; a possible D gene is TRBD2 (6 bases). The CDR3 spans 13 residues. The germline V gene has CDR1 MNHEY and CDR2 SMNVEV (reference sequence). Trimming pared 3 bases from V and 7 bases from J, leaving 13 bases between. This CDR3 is CASSLGGVPEQYF. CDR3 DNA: TGTGCCAGCAGTTTGGGGGGAGTCCCGGAGCAGTACTTC.

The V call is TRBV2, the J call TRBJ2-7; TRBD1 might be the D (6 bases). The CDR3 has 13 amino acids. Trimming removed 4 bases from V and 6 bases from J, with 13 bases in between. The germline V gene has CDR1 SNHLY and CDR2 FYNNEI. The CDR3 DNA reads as TGTGCCAGCAGTGCGCAGGGGTTCGGCGAGCAGTACTTC. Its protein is CASSAQGFGEQYF.

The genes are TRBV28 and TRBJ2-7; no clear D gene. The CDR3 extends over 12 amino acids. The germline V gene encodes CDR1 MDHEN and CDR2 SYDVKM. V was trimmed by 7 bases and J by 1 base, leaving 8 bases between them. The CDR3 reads CASTGGSYEQYF. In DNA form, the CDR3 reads TGTGCCAGCACCGGCGGATCCTACGAGCAGTACTTC.

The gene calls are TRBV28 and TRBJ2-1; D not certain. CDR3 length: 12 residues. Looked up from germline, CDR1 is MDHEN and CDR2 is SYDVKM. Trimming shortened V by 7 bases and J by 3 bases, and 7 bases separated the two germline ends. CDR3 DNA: TGTGCCAGCACCTGGGGCTACAATGAGCAGTTCTTC. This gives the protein CASTWGYNEQFF.

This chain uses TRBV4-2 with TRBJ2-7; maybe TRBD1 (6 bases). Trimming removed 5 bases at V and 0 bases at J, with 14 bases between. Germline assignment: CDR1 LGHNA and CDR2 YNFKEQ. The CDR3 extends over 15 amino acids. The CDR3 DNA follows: TGTGCCAGCAGCGGGACGGGACACTTCTCCTACGAGCAGTACTTC. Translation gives CASSGTGHFSYEQYF.

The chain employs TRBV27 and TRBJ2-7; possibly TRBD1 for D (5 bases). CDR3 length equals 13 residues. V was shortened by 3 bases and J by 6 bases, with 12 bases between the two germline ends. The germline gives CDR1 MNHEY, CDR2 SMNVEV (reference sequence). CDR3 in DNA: TGTGCCAGCAGTTTTGGCCAGGGAAGCGAGCAGTACTTC. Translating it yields CASSFGQGSEQYF.

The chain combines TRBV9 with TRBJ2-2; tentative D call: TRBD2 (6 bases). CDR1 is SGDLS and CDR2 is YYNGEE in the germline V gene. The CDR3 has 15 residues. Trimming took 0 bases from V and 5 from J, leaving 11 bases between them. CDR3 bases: TGTGCCAGCAGCGTAGACTCCGGGACTACCGGGGAGCTGTTTTTT. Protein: CASSVDSGTTGELFF. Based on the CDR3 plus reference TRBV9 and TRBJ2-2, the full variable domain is DSGVTQTPKHLITATGQRVTLRCSPRSGDLSVYWYQQSLDQGLQFLIQYYNGEERAKGNILERFSAQQFPDLHSELNLSSLELGDSALYFCASSVDSGTTGELFFGEGSRLTVL.

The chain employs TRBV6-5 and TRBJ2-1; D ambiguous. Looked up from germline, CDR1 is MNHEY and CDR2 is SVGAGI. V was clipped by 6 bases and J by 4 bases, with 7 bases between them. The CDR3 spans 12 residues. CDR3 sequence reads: CASRSNYNEQFF. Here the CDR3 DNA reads TGTGCCAGCAGGTCTAATTACAATGAGCAGTTCTTC.

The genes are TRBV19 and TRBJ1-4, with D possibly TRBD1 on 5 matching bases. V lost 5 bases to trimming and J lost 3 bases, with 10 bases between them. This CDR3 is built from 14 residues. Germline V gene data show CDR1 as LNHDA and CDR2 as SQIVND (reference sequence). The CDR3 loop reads CASSRGMANEKLFF. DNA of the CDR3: TGTGCCAGTAGTCGGGGCATGGCTAATGAAAAACTGTTTTTT. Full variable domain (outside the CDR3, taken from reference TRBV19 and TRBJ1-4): DGGITQSPKYLFRKEGQNVTLSCEQNLNHDAMYWYRQDPGQGLRLIYYSQIVNDFQKGDIAEGYSVSREKKESFPLTVTSAQKNPTAFYLCASSRGMANEKLFFGSGTQLSVL.

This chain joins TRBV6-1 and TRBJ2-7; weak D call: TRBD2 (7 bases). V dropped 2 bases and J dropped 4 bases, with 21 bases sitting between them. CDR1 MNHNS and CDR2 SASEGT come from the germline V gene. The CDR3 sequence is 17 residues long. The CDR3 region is CASSENPGGGAGYEQYF. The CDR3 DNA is TGTGCCAGCAGTGAAAACCCAGGAGGGGGGGCCGGATACGAGCAGTACTTC.

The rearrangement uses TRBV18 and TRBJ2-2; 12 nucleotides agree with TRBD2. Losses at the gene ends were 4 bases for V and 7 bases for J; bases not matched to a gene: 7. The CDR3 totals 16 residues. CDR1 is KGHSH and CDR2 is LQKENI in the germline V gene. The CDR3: CASSQTSGSWSGELFF. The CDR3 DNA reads TGTGCCAGCTCACAGACTAGCGGGAGTTGGAGCGGGGAGCTGTTTTTT.

DNA of the CDR3: TGTGCCAGCAGCCCCGGCGCAGATACGCAGTATTTT. This translates into CASSPGADTQYF. The V gene is TRBV7-2, the J gene TRBJ2-3; D unclear. The germline V gene encodes CDR1 SGHTA and CDR2 FQGNSA. V lost 5 bases to trimming and J lost 4 bases, with 7 bases between them. This CDR3 has 12 residues.